This T cell receptor (beta chain) was sequenced in a study of blood T cell repertoires in COVID-19. Patients of the Seattle cohort, enrolled during active infection, were followed longitudinally. Original processing notes: Using reference gene primer amplification, nucleated cell counts were estimated. Using immunoSEQ multiplex PCR, the repertoire was profiled, and TCRdb retains in-frame clones only, with some absent. For V, J and clone size, that table is used; D and trimming come from the DNA. In the table there are roughly 320,000 clones, 75% to 90% of which are singletons. This CDR3 has 14 amino acids. From germline, CDR1 is MNHEY and CDR2 SVGAGI. With V trimmed by 5 bases and J by 5 bases, 7 bases remained unmatched.

The genes are TRBV6-5 and TRBJ1-1; TRBD1 aligns across 8 bases. This clonotype was sampled from a woman aged 50 to 65 with COVID-19, enrolled during active disease. Material for sequencing was peripheral blood. The CDR3 region has the DNA TGTGCCAGCAGTCTGACAGGGGATAAGACTGAAGCTTTCTTT. Protein product: CASSLTGDKTEAFF.